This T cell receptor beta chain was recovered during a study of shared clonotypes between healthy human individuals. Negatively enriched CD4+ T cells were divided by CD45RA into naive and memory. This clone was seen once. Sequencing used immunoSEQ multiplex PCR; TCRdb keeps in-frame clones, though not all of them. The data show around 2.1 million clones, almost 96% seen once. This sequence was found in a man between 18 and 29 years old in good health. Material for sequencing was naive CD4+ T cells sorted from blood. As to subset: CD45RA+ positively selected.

The CDR3 is CASTRGPNEKLFF. The CDR3 DNA reads as TGTGCCAGCACCAGGGGGCCAAATGAAAAACTGTTTTTT. The V and J genes are TRBV18 and TRBJ1-4; 8 bases are a match to TRBD1. This CDR3 has 13 amino acids. Trimming cost V 8 bases and J 5 bases; bases outside gene matches: 4. Germline-derived CDR1 and CDR2 are KGHSH and LQKENI.